One sample yielded the 9 T cell receptor beta chains listed below, sequenced in a study of siplizumab effects on memory and regulatory T cells. Sequencing was performed with immunoSEQ multiplex PCR; in TCRdb, only in-frame clones are kept and a portion is missing. This sample carries some 97,000 clones, about 91% of them seen once, and the ten largest clones take around 0.73%. Specimen: Tregs sorted from blood. The receptors originated from a human donor in good health.

The chain has TRBV7-9 and TRBJ1-1, with TRBD1 identical over 7 bases. V dropped 3 bases and J dropped 7; count of bases not matched to a gene: 8. The CDR3 length is 14 residues. Germline-derived CDR1 and CDR2 are SEHNR and FQNEAQ (reference sequence). This CDR3 reads CASSFGGTALEAFF. In nucleotides, the CDR3 is TGTGCCAGCAGCTTCGGGGGGACAGCCCTTGAAGCTTTCTTT.

V is TRBV4-1 and J is TRBJ2-1; possible D gene TRBD2, 6 bases. The CDR3 runs to 16 residues. Deletions cut 7 bases from V and 0 bases from J, with 16 bases between. Germline-derived CDR1 and CDR2 are MGHRA and YSYEKL. The CDR3 bases are TGCGCCAGCAATTGGGGTAGCGGTTACTCCTACAATGAGCAGTTCTTC. Encoded protein: CASNWGSGYSYNEQFF.

This clone has a single count. This chain links TRBV7-9 with TRBJ2-7; D may be TRBD2 (5 bases). Between the trimmed V and J ends, which lost 1 base and 2 bases, there was a span of 12 bases. The germline V gene has CDR1 SEHNR and CDR2 FQNEAQ (reference sequence). CDR3 size: 15 residues. The CDR3 DNA reads TGTGCCAGCAGCTTAGAAGTCGGGGTAACCTACGAGCAGTACTTC. Amino acid sequence: CASSLEVGVTYEQYF.

The chain combines TRBV14 with TRBJ2-3; TRBD2 agrees at 8 bases. V lost 4 bases, J lost 0 bases, and 3 bases stayed unmatched. The CDR3 has 15 amino acids. Germline assignment: CDR1 SGHDN and CDR2 FVKESK. CDR3 loop: CASSRSGISTDTQYF. The CDR3 coding sequence is TGTGCCAGCAGCCGTAGCGGGATAAGCACAGATACGCAGTATTTT.

This clone was seen once. This rearrangement joins TRBV27 to TRBJ1-2; D is uncertain. Trimming took 5 bases from V and 4 from J, leaving 11 bases between them. In germline, CDR1 is MNHEY, CDR2 SMNVEV (reference sequence). The CDR3 is 13 amino acids. CDR3 bases: TGTGCCAGCAGTCCAGACTACTTCTATGGCTACACCTTC. Protein sequence: CASSPDYFYGYTF.

The V call is TRBV18, the J call TRBJ2-5; perhaps D is TRBD1 or TRBD2 (5 bases each). The CDR3 runs 13 residues. CDR1 and CDR2 from the germline V gene are KGHSH and LQKENI. Trimming removed 1 base at V and 5 bases at J, with 8 bases between. The CDR3 region has the DNA TGTGCCAGCTCACCACTCAGGGAGGAGACCCAGTACTTC. It yields the protein CASSPLREETQYF.

The chain links TRBV5-4 to TRBJ1-1; no definite D call. V lost 2 bases to trimming and J lost 8 bases, with 13 bases between them. Per germline, CDR1 SGHNT and CDR2 YYREEE (reference sequence). This CDR3 spans 13 amino acids. For the CDR3, the DNA is TGTGCCAGCAGCTTTAAAAACCAGCACGAAGCTTTCTTT. Its protein is CASSFKNQHEAFF.

V is TRBV27 and J is TRBJ2-4, with D possibly TRBD2 on 6 matching bases. Trimming left V 5 bases short and J 0 bases short, with 17 bases between. Germline loops: CDR1 MNHEY, CDR2 SMNVEV (reference sequence). The CDR3 length is 17 residues. The CDR3 spells CASSLQAGTAAKNIQYF. The CDR3 DNA is TGTGCCAGCAGTCTACAGGCCGGGACTGCAGCCAAAAACATTCAGTACTTC.

V usage is TRBV5-1 and J usage is TRBJ2-2; TRBD1 aligns across 8 bases. Trimming took 5 bases from V and 6 from J; bases not matched to a gene: 15. The CDR3 has 17 residues. The V gene's germline CDR1 is SGHRS and CDR2 YFSETQ. CDR3 amino acids: CASSTRTGRSMAGELFF. Written as DNA, the CDR3 is TGCGCCAGCAGTACCAGGACAGGGAGGTCCATGGCCGGGGAGCTGTTTTTT. The entire variable domain, with the rest obtained from reference TRBV5-1 and TRBJ2-2, is as follows: KAGVTQTPRYLIKTRGQQVTLSCSPISGHRSVSWYQQTPGQGLQFLFEYFSETQRNKGNFPGRFSGRQFSNSRSEMNVSTLELGDSALYLCASSTRTGRSMAGELFFGEGSRLTVL.